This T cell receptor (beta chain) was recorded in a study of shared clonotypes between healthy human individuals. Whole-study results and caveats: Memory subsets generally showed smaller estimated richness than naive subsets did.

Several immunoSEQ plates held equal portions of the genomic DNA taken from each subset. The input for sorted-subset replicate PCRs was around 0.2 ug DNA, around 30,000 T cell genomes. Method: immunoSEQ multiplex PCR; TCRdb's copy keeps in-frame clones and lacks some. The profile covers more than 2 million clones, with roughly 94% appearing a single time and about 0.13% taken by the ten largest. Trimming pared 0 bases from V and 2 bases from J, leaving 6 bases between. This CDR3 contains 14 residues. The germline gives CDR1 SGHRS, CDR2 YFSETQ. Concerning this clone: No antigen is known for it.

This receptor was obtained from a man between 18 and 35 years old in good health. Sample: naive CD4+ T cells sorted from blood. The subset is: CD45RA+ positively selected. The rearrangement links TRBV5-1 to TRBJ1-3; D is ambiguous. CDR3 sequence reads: CASSLASTGNTIYF. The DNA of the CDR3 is TGCGCCAGCAGCTTGGCCTCAACTGGAAACACCATATATTTT.